Following are 6 T cell receptor beta chains from one sample sequenced in a study of blood T cells in healthy people across ages. Combining a sample-barcoded 5' primer with a J-beta primer mix, a second PCR ran for roughly 6 to 12 cycles. TCRdb reprocessed the 5' RACE reads with MiXCR, giving one entry per CDR3 protein. The table shows approximately 600,000 distinct CDR3 sequences, with roughly 50% occurring only once. The sequenced sample consisted of blood. Source of these receptors: a man aged 55 to 69 in good health.

This clonotype was detected only once. The chain employs TRBV20-1 and TRBJ1-1; 10 nucleotides agree with TRBD1. CDR1 is DFQATT and CDR2 is SNEGSKA in the germline V gene (reference sequence). Unmatched junction bases numbered 10, after V lost 0 bases and J lost 3 bases. The CDR3 consists of 17 residues. CDR3 coding DNA: TGCAGTGCTAGAGAGTGGGACAGGGGTGGTGGGGACACTGAAGCTTTCTTT. It specifies CSAREWDRGGGDTEAFF.

This clonotype was detected many times. The gene calls are TRBV20-1 and TRBJ2-7, with D perhaps being TRBD1 or TRBD2 (6 bases each). V was clipped by 0 bases and J by 7 bases, with 16 bases between them. The CDR3 sequence is 14 residues long. Germline V gives CDR1 DFQATT, CDR2 SNEGSKA (reference sequence). CDR3 sequence reads: CSAREGGKPGEQYF. The CDR3 region has the DNA TGCAGTGCTAGAGAGGGGGGCAAGCCTGGGGAGCAGTACTTC.

The rearrangement links TRBV29-1 to TRBJ2-1, with 10 bases that match TRBD1. The germline CDR1 and CDR2 sequences are SQVTM and ANQGSEA. Unmatched junction bases numbered 6, after V lost 7 bases and J lost 9 bases. There are 12 residues in the CDR3. CDR3 bases: TGCAGCGGGGGACAGGGGTATGCTGAGCAGTTCTTC. Translation: CSGGQGYAEQFF.

The J gene is TRBJ2-7, the V gene TRBV10-3; D is possibly TRBD1 (5 bases). Germline CDR1 reads ENHRY; CDR2 reads SYGVKD. The CDR3 length is 12 residues. V lost 10 bases and J lost 6, with 16 bases in between. The CDR3 protein is CATPPGYGEQYF. DNA for the CDR3: TGTGCCACTCCACCAGGGTATGGCGAGCAGTACTTC.

This sequence joins TRBV20-1 and TRBJ2-4; possibly TRBD2 for D (6 bases). The CDR3 consists of 13 residues. CDR1 is DFQATT, CDR2 SNEGSKA, per germline (reference sequence). V lost 5 bases to trimming and J lost 7 bases, with 15 bases between them. The CDR3 here is CSAPAGGLNIQYF. Here the CDR3 DNA reads TGCAGTGCTCCCGCCGGAGGGTTGAACATTCAGTACTTC.

V gene TRBV9 combines with J gene TRBJ2-1, with 8 bases fitting TRBD2. The length of the CDR3 is 15 residues. V shed 6 bases and J 4 bases; nucleotides not matched to a gene: 9. In germline, CDR1 is SGDLS, CDR2 YYNGEE. CDR3 sequence reads: CASTVGGGIYNEQFF. As DNA, the CDR3 is TGTGCCAGCACGGTAGGCGGGGGGATATACAATGAGCAGTTCTTC.